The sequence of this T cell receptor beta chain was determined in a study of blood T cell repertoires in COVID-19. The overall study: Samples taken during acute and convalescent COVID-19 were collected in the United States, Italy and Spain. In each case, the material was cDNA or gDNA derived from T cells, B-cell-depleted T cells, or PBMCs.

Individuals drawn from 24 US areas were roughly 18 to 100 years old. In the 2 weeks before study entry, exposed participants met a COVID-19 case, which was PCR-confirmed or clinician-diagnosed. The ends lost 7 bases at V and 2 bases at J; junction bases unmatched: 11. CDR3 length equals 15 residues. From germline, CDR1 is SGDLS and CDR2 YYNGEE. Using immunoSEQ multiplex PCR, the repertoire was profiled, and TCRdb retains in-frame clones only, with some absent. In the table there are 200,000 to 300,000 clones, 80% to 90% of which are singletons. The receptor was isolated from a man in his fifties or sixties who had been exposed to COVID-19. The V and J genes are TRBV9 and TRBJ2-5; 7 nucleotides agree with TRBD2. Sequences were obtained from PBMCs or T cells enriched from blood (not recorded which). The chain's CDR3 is CASSAGGIGQETQYF. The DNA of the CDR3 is TGTGCCAGCTCTGCCGGGGGGATAGGTCAAGAGACCCAGTACTTC.